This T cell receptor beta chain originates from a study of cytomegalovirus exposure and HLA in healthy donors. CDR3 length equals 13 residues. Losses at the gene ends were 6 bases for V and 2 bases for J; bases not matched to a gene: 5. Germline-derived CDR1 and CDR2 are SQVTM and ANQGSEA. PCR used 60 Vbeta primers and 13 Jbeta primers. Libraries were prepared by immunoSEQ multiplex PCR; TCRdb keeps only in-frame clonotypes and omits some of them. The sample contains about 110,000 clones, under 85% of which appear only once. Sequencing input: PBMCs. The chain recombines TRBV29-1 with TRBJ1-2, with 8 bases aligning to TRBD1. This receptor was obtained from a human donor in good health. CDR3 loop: CSVDDRGNYGYTF. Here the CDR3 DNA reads TGCAGCGTAGACGACAGGGGAAACTATGGCTACACCTTC.